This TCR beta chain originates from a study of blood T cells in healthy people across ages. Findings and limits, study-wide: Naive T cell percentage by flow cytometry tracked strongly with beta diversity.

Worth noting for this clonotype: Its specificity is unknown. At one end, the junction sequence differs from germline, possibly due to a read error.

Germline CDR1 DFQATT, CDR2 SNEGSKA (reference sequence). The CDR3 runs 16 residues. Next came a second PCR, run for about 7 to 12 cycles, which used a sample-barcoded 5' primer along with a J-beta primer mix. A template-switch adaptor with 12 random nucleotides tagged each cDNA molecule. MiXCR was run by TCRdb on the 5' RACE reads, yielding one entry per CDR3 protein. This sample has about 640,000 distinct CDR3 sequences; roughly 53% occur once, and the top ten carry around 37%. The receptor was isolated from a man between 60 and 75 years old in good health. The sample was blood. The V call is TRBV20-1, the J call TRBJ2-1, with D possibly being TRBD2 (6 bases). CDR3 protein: CSARGVGAQTYKEQFF. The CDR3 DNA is TGCAGTGCCCGCGGGGTTGGGGCCCAAACCTACAAGGAGCAGTTCTTC.